These 32 T cell receptor beta chains share one sample of origin, sequenced in a study of blood T cell repertoires in COVID-19. Sequencing used immunoSEQ multiplex PCR; TCRdb keeps in-frame clones, though not all of them. Here the sample spans under 100,000 clones, around 87% being singletons. Sequenced sample: peripheral blood. The receptors originated from a human donor in a cohort sampled during active COVID-19.

J is TRBJ1-3 and V is TRBV28; 8 positions agree with TRBD1. CDR3 length: 16 amino acids. Trimming took 5 bases from V and 0 from J; bases not matched to a gene: 6. Germline V gene lookup returns CDR1 MDHEN and CDR2 SYDVKM. For the CDR3, the DNA is TGTGCCAGCAGTCCGCTGACAGGGGACTCTGGAAACACCATATATTTT. Amino acid sequence: CASSPLTGDSGNTIYF. The entire variable domain, with the rest obtained from reference TRBV28 and TRBJ1-3, is as follows: DVKVTQSSRYLVKRTGEKVFLECVQDMDHENMFWYRQDPGLGLRLIYFSYDVKMKEKGDIPEGYSVSREKKERFSLILESASTNQTSMYLCASSPLTGDSGNTIYFGEGSWLTVV.

This chain joins TRBV19 and TRBJ1-1; D might be TRBD1 (5 bases). V was trimmed by 9 bases and J by 1 base, leaving 9 bases between them. The CDR3 contains 12 residues. The germline V gene has CDR1 LNHDA and CDR2 SQIVND (reference sequence). CDR3 loop: CASSGENTEAFF. The CDR3 bases are TGTGCCAGCTCGGGGGAGAACACTGAAGCTTTCTTT.

This clone has a single count. V is TRBV2 and J is TRBJ2-1, with 7 positions matching TRBD1. Germline lookup yields CDR1 SNHLY and CDR2 FYNNEI. Trimming removed 7 bases from V and 0 bases from J; junction bases left unmatched: 6. The CDR3 is 15 amino acids. The DNA of the CDR3 is TGTGCCAGCATCATGGACAGGAGCTCCTACAATGAGCAGTTCTTC. Its protein is CASIMDRSSYNEQFF. Together with reference TRBV2 and TRBJ2-1, the CDR3 gives the full variable domain: EPEVTQTPSHQVTQMGQEVILRCVPISNHLYFYWYRQILGQKVEFLVSFYNNEISEKSEIFDDQFSVERPDGSNFTLKIRSTKLEDSAMYFCASIMDRSSYNEQFFGPGTRLTVL.

The chain joins TRBV28 to TRBJ2-7, with 7 bases matching TRBD2. The germline V gene has CDR1 MDHEN and CDR2 SYDVKM. This CDR3 region has 15 residues. V shed 3 bases and J 2 bases; nucleotides not matched to a gene: 7. The CDR3 region is CASSLRGGGTYEQYF. CDR3 DNA sequence: TGTGCCAGCAGTTTGAGGGGCGGGGGTACCTACGAGCAGTACTTC.

This chain uses TRBV11-2 with TRBJ2-5, with 8 bases fitting TRBD1. J lost 5 bases, V lost 6 bases, and 8 bases had no gene match. Germline CDR1 reads SGHAT; CDR2 reads FQNNGV. This CDR3 is 14 amino acids long. CDR3 sequence: CASSTSGGRETQYF. The CDR3 DNA is TGTGCCAGCAGTACCTCAGGGGGCCGGGAGACCCAGTACTTC.

V usage is TRBV2 and J usage is TRBJ2-5; possible D gene TRBD1, 5 bases. V was cut by 7 bases and J by 3 bases, with 15 bases left in between. There are 14 residues in the CDR3. The V gene's germline CDR1 is SNHLY and CDR2 FYNNEI. The DNA of the CDR3 is TGTGCCAGCATAAAGGGGCCAAAGGAAGAGACCCAGTACTTC. Translation gives CASIKGPKEETQYF.

DNA of the CDR3: TGCGCCAGCAGCTTCCGACAGGGTAGACAAGAGACCCAGTACTTC. This sequence encodes CASSFRQGRQETQYF. V usage is TRBV5-1 and J usage is TRBJ2-5, with 7 bases that match TRBD1. This CDR3 has 15 residues. Germline trimming cut 2 bases from V and 2 bases from J; bases unmatched to any gene: 6. Germline V gene sequence: CDR1 SGHRS, CDR2 YFSETQ.

The rearrangement joins TRBV7-3 to TRBJ2-4, with D perhaps matching TRBD1 (6 bases). Trimming stripped 5 bases from V and 1 base from J, with 15 bases between. Germline lookup yields CDR1 SGHTA and CDR2 FQGTGA. CDR3 length equals 16 residues. CDR3 residues: CASSLGSGAAKNIQYF. The DNA of the CDR3 is TGTGCCAGCAGCCTAGGGTCAGGGGCGGCCAAAAACATTCAGTACTTC.

Concerning this clone: The sample contains more than one DNA sequence encoding this CDR3. This chain uses TRBV7-3 with TRBJ2-2; 8 nucleotides match TRBD2. Trimming cost V 5 bases and J 0 bases; bases outside gene matches: 5. CDR1 is SGHTA, CDR2 FQGTGA, per germline. The CDR3 sequence is 16 residues long. The CDR3 DNA sequence: TGTGCCAGCAGCCTAGCGGGTTATGCGAACACCGGGGAGCTGTTTTTT. Translated: CASSLAGYANTGELFF.

This clone was counted a few times. The V gene is TRBV12-5, the J gene TRBJ2-3; D remains ambiguous. The V end lost 1 base, the J end lost 8 bases, and 4 bases lay between the germline ends. The CDR3 runs to 11 residues. The germline V gene encodes CDR1 LGHNT and CDR2 FRNRAP. The CDR3 DNA reads as TGTGCTAGTGGTTTGGAACTTACGCAGTATTTT. Its translation: CASGLELTQYF.

The genes are TRBV5-6 and TRBJ2-2; 8 bases are shared with TRBD1. Germline lookup yields CDR1 SGHDT and CDR2 YYEEEE. The CDR3 is 14 residues long. V shed 7 bases and J 7 bases; nucleotides not matched to a gene: 9. The CDR3 here is CASGGQETFGELFF. The DNA for the CDR3 is TGTGCCAGCGGGGGACAGGAGACCTTCGGGGAGCTGTTTTTT.

The rearrangement uses TRBV19 and TRBJ1-3; no clear D. The CDR3 contains 14 residues. The germline V gene encodes CDR1 LNHDA and CDR2 SQIVND (reference sequence). Trimming shortened V by 10 bases and J by 4 bases, and 17 bases separated the two germline ends. The CDR3 DNA reads as TGTGCCACCCATAATGAGGGTAGAGGAAACACCATATATTTT. Encoded protein: CATHNEGRGNTIYF.

The CDR3 DNA follows: TGTGCCAGCAGCTTAGTGGGACTAGCAGGGAGGGAGACCCAGTACTTC. This sequence encodes CASSLVGLAGRETQYF. The chain is built from TRBV11-2 and TRBJ2-5, with 9 bases that match TRBD2. The CDR3 is made up of 16 amino acids. The J segment lost 5 bases and the V segment lost 1 base, leaving 8 bases of the junction unmatched. Per germline, CDR1 SGHAT and CDR2 FQNNGV.

The chain links TRBV4-2 to TRBJ1-1; 10 bases map to TRBD1. The ends lost 3 bases at V and 3 bases at J; junction bases unmatched: 4. Germline V gives CDR1 LGHNA, CDR2 YNFKEQ. This CDR3 is built from 15 residues. The CDR3 nucleotides read TGTGCCAGCAGCCAGGACAGGGGGACGGACACTGAAGCTTTCTTT. Translation: CASSQDRGTDTEAFF.

The CDR3 is CASSPGFEQYF. CDR3 coding DNA: TGTGCCAGCAGTCCAGGGTTCGAGCAGTACTTC. The genes are TRBV3-1 (or the pseudogene TRBV3-2) and TRBJ2-7; a weak D match, TRBD1 (5 bases). CDR1 and CDR2 from the germline V gene are LGHDT and YNNKEL (reference sequence). The CDR3 extends over 11 amino acids. V lost 6 bases and J lost 6, with 9 bases in between.

This clone was seen once. The rearrangement joins TRBV12-5 to TRBJ2-3; D gene unclear. Between the trimmed V and J ends, which lost 0 bases and 11 bases, there was a span of 9 bases. The CDR3 length is 12 residues. Germline CDR1 is LGHNT and CDR2 is FRNRAP. CDR3 nucleotides: TGTGCTAGTGGTTTGGTAATGGCAGAGCAGTATTTT. Protein product: CASGLVMAEQYF. Filled out from reference TRBV12-5 and TRBJ2-3, the complete variable domain reads DARVTQTPRHKVTEMGQEVTMRCQPILGHNTVFWYRQTMMQGLELLAYFRNRAPLDDSGMPKDRFSAEMPDATLATLKIQPSEPRDSAVYFCASGLVMAEQYFGPGTRLTVL.

The chain uses TRBV6-5 and TRBJ2-3; maybe TRBD2 (5 bases). Germline V gives CDR1 MNHEY, CDR2 SVGAGI. The CDR3 covers 15 residues. V was clipped by 3 bases and J by 0 bases, with 10 bases between them. CDR3 protein: CASSYGRGSTDTQYF. In DNA, the CDR3 is TGTGCCAGCAGTTATGGTCGGGGAAGCACAGATACGCAGTATTTT.

The V call is TRBV6-5, the J call TRBJ1-2; a possible D gene is TRBD1 (5 bases). The CDR3 is 14 residues long. V lost 8 bases and J 8 bases, leaving 21 bases between the germline ends. Germline-derived CDR1 and CDR2 are MNHEY and SVGAGI. CDR3 nucleotides: TGTGCCAGCTCCCTGGAGGCGGGGGGGTTCGGCTACACCTTC. It codes for CASSLEAGGFGYTF.

The J gene is TRBJ2-7, the V gene TRBV28; 9 bases align to TRBD1. With 5 bases clipped from V and 12 bases from J, the junction kept 14 bases outside the gene matches. CDR1 and CDR2 (germline): MDHEN, SYDVKM. The length of the CDR3 is 14 residues. The CDR3 DNA sequence: TGTGCCAGCAGTGATCGGACAGGGGTCAGGAATCGGTACTTC. This gives the protein CASSDRTGVRNRYF.

The rearrangement links TRBV7-9 to TRBJ1-4; D is unclear. Trimming cost V 2 bases and J 5 bases, with 9 bases left between them. CDR3 length equals 14 residues. The germline gives CDR1 SEHNR, CDR2 FQNEAQ (reference sequence). The CDR3 nucleotides read TGTGCCAGCAGCTTATCCCCGAGGAATGAAAAACTGTTTTTT. This encodes CASSLSPRNEKLFF. Full variable domain (rest looked up from reference TRBV7-9 and TRBJ1-4): DTGVSQNPRHKITKRGQNVTFRCDPISEHNRLYWYRQTLGQGPEFLTYFQNEAQLEKSRLLSDRFSAERPKGSFSTLEIQRTEQGDSAMYLCASSLSPRNEKLFFGSGTQLSVL.

The V call is TRBV29-1, the J call TRBJ2-6, with unresolved D. With 4 bases removed from V and 2 bases from J, the gap between germline ends came to 6 bases. Per germline, CDR1 SQVTM and CDR2 ANQGSEA. The CDR3 loop spans 13 amino acids. CDR3 nucleotide sequence: TGCAGCGTTGCTATTCCTGGGGCCAACGTCCTGACTTTC. This sequence encodes CSVAIPGANVLTF. Variable domain in full (rest from reference TRBV29-1 and TRBJ2-6): SAVISQKPSRDICQRGTSLTIQCQVDSQVTMMFWYRQQPGQSLTLIATANQGSEATYESGFVIDKFPISRPNLTFSTLTVSNMSPEDSSIYLCSVAIPGANVLTFGAGSRLTVL.

J is TRBJ2-7 and V is TRBV5-1; 8 positions match TRBD1. Per germline, CDR1 SGHRS and CDR2 YFSETQ. This CDR3 is 15 amino acids long. V lost 4 bases and J lost 1; bases outside the gene matches: 7. The CDR3 loop reads CASSTPQGGSYEQYF. The CDR3 DNA sequence: TGCGCCAGCAGCACCCCACAGGGGGGATCCTACGAGCAGTACTTC. The full variable domain, completed using reference TRBV5-1 and TRBJ2-7, is KAGVTQTPRYLIKTRGQQVTLSCSPISGHRSVSWYQQTPGQGLQFLFEYFSETQRNKGNFPGRFSGRQFSNSRSEMNVSTLELGDSALYLCASSTPQGGSYEQYFGPGTRLTVT.

CDR3 sequence reads: CASSPRRVNTEAFF. CDR3 DNA: TGTGCCAGCAGCCCTAGGCGGGTGAACACTGAAGCTTTCTTT. The chain links TRBV9 to TRBJ1-1; D gene ambiguous. CDR1 is SGDLS and CDR2 is YYNGEE in the germline V gene. Trimming left V 4 bases short and J 0 bases short, with 10 bases between. The CDR3 contains 14 residues.

A word on this clone: Other nucleotide sequences in the sample specify the same CDR3. The chain links TRBV5-4 to TRBJ1-5; no firm D call. The CDR3 contains 13 residues. V lost 0 bases and J 4 bases, leaving 5 bases between the germline ends. Germline V gene sequence: CDR1 SGHNT, CDR2 YYREEE (reference sequence). Here the CDR3 DNA reads TGTGCCAGCAGCTTGGACAGAAATCAGCCCCAGCATTTT. It specifies CASSLDRNQPQHF.

This clone is a singleton in its sample. The chain joins TRBV7-2 to TRBJ2-1; 7 bases match TRBD2. CDR1 and CDR2 (germline): SGHTA, FQGNSA. The CDR3 has 14 residues. V trimming: 1 base; J trimming: 7 bases; junction bases outside the gene matches: 4. In DNA form, the CDR3 reads TGTGCCAGCAGCTTAGGTCTAGCGGAGAATGAGCAGTTCTTC. This gives the protein CASSLGLAENEQFF.

V is TRBV29-1 and J is TRBJ2-1, with TRBD1 matching over 7 bases. The CDR3 covers 13 residues. Trimming at V came to 7 bases and at J to 4 bases, leaving 7 bases not matched to a gene. Germline CDR1 is SQVTM and CDR2 is ANQGSEA. This CDR3 is CSEGGGGYNEQFF. CDR3 sequence (DNA): TGCAGCGAAGGGGGCGGTGGGTACAATGAGCAGTTCTTC.

This chain joins TRBV6-5 and TRBJ1-1; possible D gene TRBD1, 6 bases. V lost 6 bases and J lost 2, with 10 bases in between. This CDR3 has 13 amino acids. Germline lookup yields CDR1 MNHEY and CDR2 SVGAGI. The DNA for the CDR3 is TGTGCCAGCAGACAGGGAGTTAACACTGAAGCTTTCTTT. Amino acids: CASRQGVNTEAFF.

The chain employs TRBV28 and TRBJ2-1, with a weak D call TRBD2 (5 bases). Trimming took off 2 bases at V and 2 bases at J, with 10 bases between the two ends. CDR1 MDHEN and CDR2 SYDVKM come from the germline V gene. This CDR3 has 15 residues. The CDR3, as DNA: TGTGCCAGCAGTTTAGAACGGGGAGCCTACAATGAGCAGTTCTTC. It specifies CASSLERGAYNEQFF.

The V and J genes are TRBV7-9 and TRBJ2-4, with D maybe TRBD2 (6 bases). V gave up 4 bases and J gave up 3 bases, with 13 bases separating them. The CDR3 sequence is 15 residues long. Germline V gene data show CDR1 as SEHNR and CDR2 as FQNEAQ (reference sequence). The chain's CDR3 is CASSSRGTYKNIQYF. The CDR3 region has the DNA TGTGCCAGCAGCTCCCGGGGGACTTACAAAAACATTCAGTACTTC.

The V call is TRBV10-1, the J call TRBJ2-7; TRBD2 might be the D (6 bases). Between the trimmed V and J ends, which lost 10 bases and 7 bases, there was a span of 20 bases. Germline V lookup: CDR1 WNHNN, CDR2 SYGVQD (reference sequence). This CDR3 region has 13 residues. CDR3 sequence (DNA): TGCGCCACTGCTCGCGGCGGCGGGGTGGAGCAGTACTTC. Residues: CATARGGGVEQYF.

The V and J genes are TRBV6-5 and TRBJ1-2, with D possibly matching TRBD1 (6 bases). The CDR3 runs to 14 residues. Germline V gives CDR1 MNHEY, CDR2 SVGAGI. V shed 6 bases and J shed 4 bases, with 15 bases lying between them. The CDR3 protein is CASRQGGPPYGYTF. The CDR3 coding sequence is TGTGCCAGCAGACAGGGCGGTCCTCCCTATGGCTACACCTTC.

The chain links TRBV15 to TRBJ1-2; 11 bases are shared with TRBD1. The V and J ends lost 3 bases and 4 bases, in that order; junction bases with no gene match: 7. The V gene's germline CDR1 is LNHNV and CDR2 YYDKDF (reference sequence). The CDR3 runs to 16 residues. The CDR3 protein is CATSSTGTGGFYGYTF. In nucleotides, the CDR3 is TGTGCCACCAGCAGCACCGGGACAGGGGGGTTCTATGGCTACACCTTC.